A selection of T cell receptor beta chains follows, all from one sample in a study of cytomegalovirus exposure and HLA in healthy donors. Produced via immunoSEQ multiplex PCR; TCRdb's table is partial and in-frame only. The data show around 250,000 clones, around 81% seen once. Sequenced material: PBMCs. The receptors were sampled from a woman aged 55-69 years in good health and CMV-seropositive. CDR3s include the opening cysteine and the closing phenylalanine or tryptophan. The order of the fields is CDR3 DNA, CDR3 protein, V gene, J gene, clone size, D gene. D genes are given only for firm matches. Clone size is stated in some rows and not others, as once, few, many or a class when expanded.

TGTGCCACCTCGCGGGGGTACGAGCAGTACTTC	CATSRGYEQYF	TRBV25-1	TRBJ2-7	NA	TRBD2
TGCGCCAGCAGCTTGGCCGGGACTAGCGGTTACGAGCAGTACTTC	CASSLAGTSGYEQYF	TRBV5-1	TRBJ2-7	NA	TRBD2
TGTGCCAGCAGCTCCCAGGGTGGGGCTGAAGCTTTCTTT	CASSSQGGAEAFF	TRBV7-7	TRBJ1-1	NA	NA
TGTGCCATCAGGGACAGGGAGCACACCGGGGAGCTGTTTTTT	CAIRDREHTGELFF	TRBV10-3	TRBJ2-2	NA	TRBD1
TGCGCCAGCAGCTCGCAGGGGGCGCCTGGGGAAGCTTTCTTT	CASSSQGAPGEAFF	TRBV5-1	TRBJ1-1	NA	TRBD1
TGTGCCAGCAGCCCGAGGGGGACTAGCGGGAGCAACGAGCAGTACTTC	CASSPRGTSGSNEQYF	TRBV9	TRBJ2-7	NA	TRBD2
TGCGCCAGCAGCCAAGAACGGATAGCGGGGGCGGCGTGGCCCTACGAGCAGTACTTC	CASSQERIAGAAWPYEQYF	TRBV4-1	TRBJ2-7	NA	TRBD2
TGCAGCGTTCGAAAGGGAGGGGGGAATGAGCAGTTCTTC	CSVRKGGGNEQFF	TRBV29-1	TRBJ2-1	once	NA
TGTGCCAGCAGTTTTTTGCGTGGTTTGAACACTGAAGCTTTCTTT	CASSFLRGLNTEAFF	TRBV27	TRBJ1-1	NA	NA
TGTGCCAGCAGTGGACAGGGCCCATACGAGCAGTACTTC	CASSGQGPYEQYF	TRBV2	TRBJ2-7	NA	TRBD1
TGTGCCAGCAGTGAATTAAACAGTCAGCAGCCCCAGCATTTT	CASSELNSQQPQHF	TRBV25-1	TRBJ1-5	NA	NA
TGTGCCAGCAGTTTTCAGACAGGGGGCGGAAACACCATATATTTT	CASSFQTGGGNTIYF	TRBV6-5	TRBJ1-3	once	TRBD1
TGCGCCAGCAGCTTGGGCGTAGACTACCACAATGAGCAGTTCTTC	CASSLGVDYHNEQFF	TRBV5-1	TRBJ2-1	NA	NA
TGTTCCAGCAGCCGAGATAATTACCTTACTAGCGCGAGCTCCTACGAGCAGTACTTC	CSSSRDNYLTSASSYEQYF	TRBV7-9	TRBJ2-7	NA	TRBD2
TGTGCCAGCAGTTGGAGGGCCGAAGATACGCAGTATTTT	CASSWRAEDTQYF	TRBV28	TRBJ2-3	NA	NA
TGTGCCAGCAGTTATGGGACAGGGGACTACGAGCAGTACTTC	CASSYGTGDYEQYF	TRBV6-5	TRBJ2-7	NA	TRBD1
TGTGCCAGCTCACCACGAGGCAGTAGCAATCAGCCCCAGCATTTT	CASSPRGSSNQPQHF	TRBV18	TRBJ1-5	NA	NA
TGTGCCAGCACCCGAACAGGGGCAGGGGGGGAAAAACTGTTTTTT	CASTRTGAGGEKLFF	TRBV9	TRBJ1-4	few	TRBD1
TGTGCCAGCAGTTTCGGGACTAGCGGGAGGGCCAACGGGGAGCTGTTTTTT	CASSFGTSGRANGELFF	TRBV27	TRBJ2-2	NA	TRBD2
TGTGCCAGCAGCTCGCTGTACAGGGACGGGACTGAAGCTTTCTTT	CASSSLYRDGTEAFF	TRBV7-3	TRBJ1-1	NA	NA
TGTGCCAGCAGTGACTCAGCCCAGGGGGACACTGAAGCTTTCTTT	CASSDSAQGDTEAFF	TRBV25-1	TRBJ1-1	NA	TRBD1
TGTGCCAGCAGCTATAGCGGGAGGGCCGCAGATACGCAGTATTTT	CASSYSGRAADTQYF	TRBV7-9	TRBJ2-3	NA	TRBD2
TGCGCCAGCAGCTTGGGACAGGGGGCGGGGGAGACCCAGTACTTC	CASSLGQGAGETQYF	TRBV5-1	TRBJ2-5	NA	TRBD1
TGTGCCAGCTCACCATTTGGAGCTGAAGCTTTCTTT	CASSPFGAEAFF	TRBV18	TRBJ1-1	NA	NA
TGCGCCAGCAGCCAATACCTGCGCAATGAGCAGTTCTTC	CASSQYLRNEQFF	TRBV4-1	TRBJ2-1	NA	NA
TGCGCCAGCAGCTTGGCCACGACGACTAGCGGGAGGACTCTTTACACCGGGGAGCTGTTTTTT	CASSLATTTSGRTLYTGELFF	TRBV5-1	TRBJ2-2	NA	TRBD2
TGCGCCAGCAGCCAAGGGTCGCGGGAGACTCGCTACGAGCAGTACTTC	CASSQGSRETRYEQYF	TRBV4-1	TRBJ2-7	once	TRBD2
TGTGCCAGCAGGTCAGGGACAGGGAATCCCTACGAGCAGTACTTC	CASRSGTGNPYEQYF	TRBV14	TRBJ2-7	NA	TRBD1
TGTGCCAGCATGCTCCGGACAGGGGGATTCTCTGAAGCTTTCTTT	CASMLRTGGFSEAFF	TRBV2	TRBJ1-1	NA	TRBD1
TGTGCCAGCTCAACAGGGGCAGGGGCGGGTACTGAAGCTTTCTTT	CASSTGAGAGTEAFF	TRBV18	TRBJ1-1	NA	TRBD1
TGCGCCAGCAGAAACTCAGGACCGGGGTCAAGTACCCAGTACTTC	CASRNSGPGSSTQYF	TRBV10-2	TRBJ2-5	NA	NA
TGTGCCAGCAGCCAAGATGAGGAGGGTTTTTCCTACAATGAGCAGTTCTTC	CASSQDEEGFSYNEQFF	TRBV14	TRBJ2-1	NA	NA
TGTGCCAGCAGTTTGGGGCAGGGGAACGCTTTCTTT	CASSLGQGNAFF	TRBV28	TRBJ1-1	NA	NA